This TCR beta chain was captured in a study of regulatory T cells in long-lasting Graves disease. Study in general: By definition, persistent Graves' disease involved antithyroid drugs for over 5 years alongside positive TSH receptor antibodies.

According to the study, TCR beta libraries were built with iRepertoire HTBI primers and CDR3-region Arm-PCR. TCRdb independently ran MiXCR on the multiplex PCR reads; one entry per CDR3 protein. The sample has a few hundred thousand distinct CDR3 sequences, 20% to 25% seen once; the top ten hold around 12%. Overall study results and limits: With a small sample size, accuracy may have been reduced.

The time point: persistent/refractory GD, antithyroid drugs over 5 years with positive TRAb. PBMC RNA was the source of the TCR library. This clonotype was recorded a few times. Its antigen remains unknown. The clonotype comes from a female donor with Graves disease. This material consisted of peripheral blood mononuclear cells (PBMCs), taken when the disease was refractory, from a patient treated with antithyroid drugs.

The CDR3 DNA is TGTGCCTCGGGACAGGGGATCTATGGCTACACCTTC. It specifies CASGQGIYGYTF. The chain uses TRBV30 and TRBJ1-2; the match to TRBD1 covers 10 bases. This CDR3 spans 12 amino acids. The V and J ends lost 7 bases and 4 bases, in that order; junction bases with no gene match: 3. Looked up from germline, CDR1 is GTSNPN and CDR2 is SVGIG (reference sequence).